This T cell receptor beta chain derives from a study of blood T cell repertoires in COVID-19 (dated by TCRdb to 2020 to 2022). About the investigation overall: Collaborator samples came from the United States, Italy and Spain and covered acute and convalescent phases of COVID-19. Where available, HLA class I and class II types were taken from metadata supplied by the sample provider and were not determined by assay-based typing. The material from the prospective study consisted of cDNA or gDNA derived from T cells, B-cell-depleted T cells, or PBMCs. Sample metadata almost always included a de-identified subject ID, COVID-19 status, age in years and sex. The repertoires were released in a freely available public database meant as a resource for research on the immune response to SARS-CoV-2. Deeply sampled blood TCRbeta repertoires from subjects exposed to, actively infected with, or recovered from COVID-19 were included in the dataset. The samples were drawn from the first 160 participants of the ongoing ImmuneRACE study and from over 950 subjects provided by 6 global collaborators. Overall study outcomes, separate from this receptor: How much clinical and demographic metadata was included differed by source and by participant, and the metadata was provided uncurated.

TCRbeta CDR3 regions were amplified from genomic DNA using the immunoSEQ Assay, a bias-controlled multiplex PCR. On the authors' methods: The number of nucleated cells in each sample was estimated by amplification of reference gene primers within the assay. To quantify the absolute abundance of each unique TCRbeta CDR3 rearrangement, sequence reads were collapsed and filtered. For each sample, productive Simpson clonality was calculated by taking the square root of Simpson's diversity index across productive rearrangements. Here the immuneACCESS table is served through TCRdb, limited to in-frame sequences with V and J called. Missing clones are a known gap in these copies; in checked studies unresolved V genes cover under half, and the rest lacks a known reason. V and J calls and clone size follow that table, whereas D and trimming were derived from the DNA. Across this sample there are approximately 150,000 clones, with 83% seen only once. Approximately 2% of the sample comes from the top ten.

From cysteine to phenylalanine, the CDR3 is 16 amino acids long. Of the read, only the CDR3 DNA is kept; its 48 bases are in frame from base 1. Per the germline V gene, SGHTA is the CDR1 and FQGNSA is the CDR2. V is pruned by 6 bases and J by 1 base, leaving 9 bases of the junction without a gene match. With regard to this clone: Its antigen remains undetermined. No much larger clonotype is one base removed from it; base qualities were not supplied.

Each collaborating institution followed its own protocols to collect whole blood in K2EDTA tubes. For TCRbeta analysis, collaborators shipped samples in one of three forms: frozen whole blood, isolated PBMCs, or DNA extracted from either of those sample types. The rearrangement joined TRBV7-2 to TRBJ2-1, with 7 bases matching TRBD1. The sample comprised peripheral blood. This TCR derives from a woman of 80 years or more with acute or convalescent COVID-19. The nucleotide sequence is TGTGCCAGCAGTCTAGAGGGCAGGGGGTCCTACAATGAGCAGTTCTTC. This gives the protein CASSLEGRGSYNEQFF.